The 10 T cell receptor beta chains below were found in one sample sequenced in a study of graft-versus-host responses after intestinal transplantation. TCRdb's copy holds only in-frame clones and misses some; the assay was immunoSEQ multiplex PCR. The table has around 100,000 clones, 90% to 95% seen once. The antigens these receptors bind are not known. The sample in question was unstimulated CD4+ T cells sorted from spleen or lymph node cells, obtained before transplant. All receptors derive from a human donor who was the organ donor for an intestinal transplant.

The V call is TRBV27, the J call TRBJ2-7; 7 bases are a match to TRBD1. The V and J ends lost 1 base and 7 bases, in that order; junction bases with no gene match: 7. Germline V gene lookup returns CDR1 MNHEY and CDR2 SMNVEV (reference sequence). This CDR3 region has 14 residues. The CDR3 loop is CASSLLDRPGEQYF. The DNA for the CDR3 is TGTGCCAGCAGTTTATTGGACAGGCCGGGGGAGCAGTACTTC.

The chain combines TRBV4-3 with TRBJ2-7; possible D gene TRBD1, 6 bases. Trimming removed 1 base from V and 4 bases from J, with 14 bases in between. In germline, CDR1 is LGHNA, CDR2 YSLEER. CDR3 length equals 15 residues. This CDR3 reads CASSQAAGVRYEQYF. The DNA for the CDR3 is TGCGCCAGCAGCCAAGCAGCAGGGGTAAGGTACGAGCAGTACTTC.

The CDR3 reads CASSVSGTNTGELFF. The CDR3 DNA is TGTGCCAGCAGTGTTAGCGGGACTAACACCGGGGAGCTGTTTTTT. The chain is built from TRBV6-1 and TRBJ2-2; 8 bases map to TRBD2. The CDR3 contains 15 residues. Germline CDR1 is MNHNS and CDR2 is SASEGT. V shed 4 bases and J 2 bases; nucleotides not matched to a gene: 3.

The chain uses TRBV20-1 and TRBJ1-5; D uncertain. Deletions cut 0 bases from V and 11 bases from J, with 8 bases between. CDR1 is DFQATT and CDR2 is SNEGSKA in the germline V gene (reference sequence). This CDR3 is 11 amino acids long. The CDR3: CSARDPRAQHF. The CDR3 DNA sequence: TGCAGTGCTAGAGATCCGCGGGCCCAGCATTTT.

The chain links TRBV29-1 to TRBJ1-1, with D unresolved. The CDR3 covers 12 residues. Trimming removed 6 bases from V and 1 base from J, with 9 bases in between. In germline, CDR1 is SQVTM, CDR2 ANQGSEA. CDR3 DNA: TGCAGCGTAAGGAATTCGAACACTGAAGCTTTCTTT. Translation gives CSVRNSNTEAFF.

The chain is built from TRBV18 and TRBJ1-1; D unclear. Germline CDR1 KGHSH, CDR2 LQKENI. Trimming cost V 6 bases and J 1 base, with 9 bases left between them. The CDR3 is 13 residues long. In nucleotides, the CDR3 is TGTGCCAGCTCCCATGGACGGAACACTGAAGCTTTCTTT. Translated: CASSHGRNTEAFF.

This clone has just one count. At one end, the junction sequence differs from germline, possibly due to a read error. This sequence joins TRBV19 and TRBJ2-3; TRBD2 matches at 12 bases. The CDR3 covers 15 residues. The V gene's germline CDR1 is LNHDA and CDR2 SQIVND (reference sequence). The CDR3 coding sequence is TGTGCCAGTAGCCCGACTAGCGGGAGCAGAGATACGCAGTATTTT. Encoded protein: CASSPTSGSRDTQYF.

Turning to this clone: The sample carries other DNA sequences with the same CDR3. The rearrangement uses TRBV20-1 and TRBJ2-3; D is perhaps TRBD1 or TRBD2 (5 bases each). The V gene's germline CDR1 is DFQATT and CDR2 SNEGSKA (reference sequence). The V end was cut by 5 bases, the J end by 3 bases, with 6 bases between. This CDR3 has 11 residues. CDR3 in amino acids: CSAEGTDTQYF. The CDR3 DNA follows: TGCAGTGCTGAGGGGACAGATACGCAGTATTTT.

This clone came up once. The rearrangement uses TRBV7-2 and TRBJ2-7; TRBD2 agrees at 8 bases. Unmatched junction bases numbered 0, after V lost 3 bases and J lost 2 bases. Germline CDR1 reads SGHTA; CDR2 reads FQGNSA. This CDR3 contains 13 residues. The CDR3 region is CASSLTSAYEQYF. CDR3 DNA sequence: TGTGCCAGCAGCTTGACTAGCGCCTACGAGCAGTACTTC.

V gene TRBV10-3 combines with J gene TRBJ2-1, with unresolved D. The CDR3 extends over 14 amino acids. Germline values: CDR1 ENHRY, CDR2 SYGVKD. V was clipped by 4 bases and J by 3 bases, with 10 bases between them. The CDR3 spells CAISAGPNYNEQFF. In nucleotides, the CDR3 is TGTGCCATCAGTGCTGGGCCGAACTACAATGAGCAGTTCTTC.